This TCR beta chain originates from a study of cytomegalovirus exposure and HLA in healthy donors. Study-wide results and limits: A previous analysis found most TCR beta V segments productive roughly 87% or roughly 30% of the time. The dataset shows that most TCR sequences were rare, while some public TCRs occurred in many donors.

A word on this clone: Its antigen is unknown.

When sampled, the donors appeared nominally healthy, though they likely had unrecorded immune exposures. The PCR ran on 60 Vbeta and 13 Jbeta primers. This table comes from immunoSEQ multiplex PCR, and its TCRdb copy is limited to in-frame clones, with some not included. The sample includes 150,000 to 200,000 clones, 84% of them seen just once. The sequence was obtained from a boy between 5 and 17 years old in good health and CMV-seronegative. Sequencing used PBMCs.

This CDR3 is CASSSEGGGYNEQFF. Here the CDR3 DNA reads TGTGCCAGCAGCTCAGAAGGCGGGGGGTACAATGAGCAGTTCTTC. This chain links TRBV7-2 with TRBJ2-1; TRBD2 matches 8 bases. V lost 4 bases to trimming and J lost 4 bases; unmatched junction nucleotides: 6. CDR1 SGHTA and CDR2 FQGNSA come from the germline V gene. CDR3 length: 15 residues.